What follows describes a single TCR beta chain. Its antigen is unknown. The sample is drawn from a study of beta chain features in type 1 diabetes. Across the whole study: Investigators examined roughly 99,000,000 sorted cells across all samples.

V was shortened by 3 bases and J by 5 bases, with 16 bases between the two germline ends. From germline, CDR1 is SGDLS and CDR2 YYNGEE. The CDR3 contains 15 residues. Every isolated RNA sample was fully reverse transcribed, so sequencing captured expressed TCRB transcripts. An average of approximately 3.6 million reads was obtained for naive, central memory and regulatory T cell samples. Here immunoSEQ multiplex PCR was the method, and the copy in TCRdb shows in-frame clones only, minus some. The table has 350,000 to 450,000 clones, more than 12% seen once. Study outcomes and limitations: Fewer insertions but more deletions were seen at VDJ junctions in type 1 diabetes patients.

Source material: naive CD4+ T cells from blood. This chain uses TRBV9 with TRBJ2-3, with D possibly being TRBD2 (5 bases). The source is a woman aged 18 to 35 in good health. CDR3 region: CASSARDQGRDTQYF. CDR3 in DNA: TGTGCCAGCAGCGCTCGGGATCAAGGCAGAGATACGCAGTATTTT.